The rows below give T cell receptor beta chains drawn from one sample of a study of response to subunit inactivated influenza vaccine. MiXCR was run by TCRdb on the RT-PCR reads, yielding one entry per CDR3 protein. The sample holds a few hundred thousand distinct CDR3 sequences, 21% seen once. Source: PBMCs from blood, taken less than 22 months after vaccination. Source of these receptors: a man in his fifties or sixties who received an inactivated influenza vaccine. CDR3s include the opening cysteine and the closing phenylalanine or tryptophan. The D gene is left open where the match is weak. Expanded clones get a size class; other rows say once, few or many, or leave the size out.

clone size: -
J gene: TRBJ1-6
D gene: -
V gene: TRBV20-1
CDR3 protein: CSARVPRSPLHF
CDR3 DNA: TGCAGTGCTAGAGTCCCCCGATCACCCCTCCACTTT

clone size: few
J gene: TRBJ1-1
D gene: -
V gene: TRBV5-4
CDR3 protein: CASSLGKGSEEAFF
CDR3 DNA: TGTGCCAGCAGCTTGGGGAAGGGGTCAGAGGAAGCTTTCTTT

clone size: -
J gene: TRBJ2-3
D gene: TRBD2
V gene: TRBV7-9
CDR3 protein: CASSPRGGTTDTQYF
CDR3 DNA: TGTGCCAGCAGCCCGCGGGGGGGCACCACAGATACGCAGTATTTT

clone size: -
J gene: TRBJ1-5
D gene: -
V gene: TRBV6-2/TRBV6-3
CDR3 protein: CASSYALSRGRNQPQHF
CDR3 DNA: TGTGCCAGCAGTTACGCCCTCTCCAGGGGTCGCAATCAGCCCCAGCATTTT

clone size: -
J gene: TRBJ2-7
D gene: -
V gene: TRBV20-1
CDR3 protein: CSAHRSGYEQYF
CDR3 DNA: TGCAGTGCCCATAGATCCGGCTACGAGCAGTACTTC

clone size: -
J gene: TRBJ2-5
D gene: -
V gene: TRBV2
CDR3 protein: CASSDQPKQETQYF
CDR3 DNA: TGTGCCAGCAGTGACCAACCGAAACAAGAGACCCAGTACTTC

clone size: few
J gene: TRBJ1-1
D gene: -
V gene: TRBV19
CDR3 protein: CASSRTGTEAFF
CDR3 DNA: TGTGCCAGTAGTCGGACGGGGACTGAAGCTTTCTTT

clone size: -
J gene: TRBJ1-1
D gene: TRBD1
V gene: TRBV14
CDR3 protein: CASSQTTGTEAFF
CDR3 DNA: TGTGCCAGCAGCCAGACGACAGGGACTGAAGCTTTCTTT

clone size: few
J gene: TRBJ1-1
D gene: -
V gene: TRBV21-1
CDR3 protein: CASSERLGGTEAFF
CDR3 DNA: TGTGCCAGCAGCGAACGTTTAGGGGGCACTGAAGCTTTCTTT

clone size: -
J gene: TRBJ1-1
D gene: TRBD1
V gene: TRBV18
CDR3 protein: CASLLGQGNTEAFF
CDR3 DNA: TGTGCCAGCTTACTGGGACAGGGGAACACTGAAGCTTTCTTT

clone size: many
J gene: TRBJ1-1
D gene: TRBD1
V gene: TRBV5-1
CDR3 protein: CASSPSGQPNTEAFF
CDR3 DNA: TGCGCCAGCAGCCCCTCGGGACAGCCGAACACTGAAGCTTTCTTT

clone size: many
J gene: TRBJ1-5
D gene: TRBD1
V gene: TRBV7-8
CDR3 protein: CASSSRDRHNQPQHF
CDR3 DNA: TGTGCCAGCAGCTCCCGGGACAGACATAATCAGCCCCAGCATTTT

clone size: -
J gene: TRBJ2-7
D gene: -
V gene: TRBV2
CDR3 protein: CASTDSSWYEQYF
CDR3 DNA: TGTGCCAGCACAGATTCGTCTTGGTACGAGCAGTACTTC

clone size: many
J gene: TRBJ1-2
D gene: -
V gene: TRBV2
CDR3 protein: CASSDGGLYGYTF
CDR3 DNA: TGTGCCAGCAGTGACGGGGGCCTCTATGGCTACACCTTC

clone size: few
J gene: TRBJ1-6
D gene: -
V gene: TRBV2
CDR3 protein: CASGERSSYNSPLHF
CDR3 DNA: TGTGCCAGCGGGGAGAGGAGCTCCTATAATTCACCCCTCCACTTT

clone size: -
J gene: TRBJ2-1
D gene: -
V gene: TRBV20-1
CDR3 protein: CSAANRLYNEQFF
CDR3 DNA: TGCAGTGCTGCCAACAGGCTCTACAATGAGCAGTTCTTC

clone size: many
J gene: TRBJ1-4
D gene: -
V gene: TRBV5-1
CDR3 protein: CASSLGGRVAEKLFF
CDR3 DNA: TGCGCCAGCAGCTTGGGGGGCAGGGTCGCTGAAAAACTGTTTTTT

clone size: -
J gene: TRBJ1-4
D gene: TRBD1
V gene: TRBV20-1
CDR3 protein: CSAPEAQGAEKLFF
CDR3 DNA: TGCAGTGCTCCCGAGGCACAGGGGGCTGAAAAACTGTTTTTT

clone size: -
J gene: TRBJ1-2
D gene: TRBD1
V gene: TRBV20-1
CDR3 protein: CSAAGTGGEGYGYTF
CDR3 DNA: TGCAGTGCGGCCGGGACAGGGGGCGAGGGTTATGGCTACACCTTC

clone size: many
J gene: TRBJ1-1
D gene: -
V gene: TRBV5-6
CDR3 protein: CASSSIGANTEAFF
CDR3 DNA: TGTGCCAGCAGCTCAATTGGGGCGAACACTGAAGCTTTCTTT

clone size: few
J gene: TRBJ2-5
D gene: -
V gene: TRBV24-1
CDR3 protein: CATSDLQETQYF
CDR3 DNA: TGTGCCACCAGTGATCTTCAAGAGACCCAGTACTTC

clone size: -
J gene: TRBJ2-2
D gene: -
V gene: TRBV12-3/TRBV12-4
CDR3 protein: CASSLLVSGELFF
CDR3 DNA: TGTGCCAGCAGTTTGTTGGTGTCCGGGGAGCTGTTTTTT

clone size: few
J gene: TRBJ1-2
D gene: -
V gene: TRBV6-2/TRBV6-3
CDR3 protein: CASSPNPGRRDYGYTF
CDR3 DNA: TGTGCCAGCAGCCCGAATCCGGGACGGCGAGATTATGGCTACACCTTC

clone size: few
J gene: TRBJ2-7
D gene: -
V gene: TRBV6-2/TRBV6-3
CDR3 protein: CASSSPRRGAAYEQYF
CDR3 DNA: TGTGCCAGCAGTTCTCCCCGAAGGGGGGCGGCATACGAGCAGTACTTC

clone size: -
J gene: TRBJ1-2
D gene: -
V gene: TRBV12-3/TRBV12-4
CDR3 protein: CASSFYVDYGYTF
CDR3 DNA: TGTGCCAGCAGTTTCTATGTGGACTATGGCTACACCTTC

clone size: -
J gene: TRBJ1-4
D gene: -
V gene: TRBV7-9
CDR3 protein: CASSWGGLRDGNEKLFF
CDR3 DNA: TGTGCCAGCAGCTGGGGAGGGCTGAGGGACGGAAATGAAAAACTGTTTTTT

clone size: -
J gene: TRBJ2-7
D gene: -
V gene: TRBV2
CDR3 protein: CASSEFHPSSYEQYF
CDR3 DNA: TGTGCCAGCAGTGAGTTTCACCCGAGCTCCTACGAGCAGTACTTC

clone size: -
J gene: TRBJ2-5
D gene: TRBD2
V gene: TRBV12-3/TRBV12-4
CDR3 protein: CASSDSGRGGTQYF
CDR3 DNA: TGTGCCAGCAGTGATAGCGGGAGAGGGGGGACCCAGTACTTC

clone size: -
J gene: TRBJ1-5
D gene: TRBD1
V gene: TRBV15
CDR3 protein: CATSTVGTGGYQPQHF
CDR3 DNA: TGTGCCACCAGCACAGTTGGGACAGGGGGTTATCAGCCCCAGCATTTT

clone size: few
J gene: TRBJ1-1
D gene: -
V gene: TRBV6-1
CDR3 protein: CASTTQGSTEAFF
CDR3 DNA: TGTGCCAGCACCACACAGGGATCCACTGAAGCTTTCTTT

clone size: few
J gene: TRBJ2-1
D gene: -
V gene: TRBV28
CDR3 protein: CASSLGTGRFYNEQFF
CDR3 DNA: TGTGCCAGCAGTTTAGGGACTGGGAGATTCTACAATGAGCAGTTCTTC

clone size: few
J gene: TRBJ2-5
D gene: -
V gene: TRBV5-1
CDR3 protein: CASSWVLQETQYF
CDR3 DNA: TGCGCCAGCAGCTGGGTACTTCAAGAGACCCAGTACTTC

clone size: many
J gene: TRBJ1-1
D gene: -
V gene: TRBV10-3
CDR3 protein: CAATRTGNTEAFF
CDR3 DNA: TGTGCCGCGACAAGGACGGGGAACACTGAAGCTTTCTTT

clone size: -
J gene: TRBJ1-1
D gene: -
V gene: TRBV7-2
CDR3 protein: CASSLVGGTGNTEAFF
CDR3 DNA: TGTGCCAGCAGCTTAGTTGGGGGGACGGGTAACACTGAAGCTTTCTTT

clone size: few
J gene: TRBJ2-1
D gene: TRBD2
V gene: TRBV10-3
CDR3 protein: CAISEHAGTSGSNEQFF
CDR3 DNA: TGTGCCATCAGTGAACACGCCGGGACTAGCGGGAGCAATGAGCAGTTCTTC

clone size: few
J gene: TRBJ2-3
D gene: TRBD1
V gene: TRBV28
CDR3 protein: CASSLKGGRANTQYF
CDR3 DNA: TGTGCCAGCAGTTTAAAAGGGGGCCGCGCAAATACGCAGTATTTT

clone size: few
J gene: TRBJ1-1
D gene: -
V gene: TRBV20-1
CDR3 protein: CSARDHPASNTEAFF
CDR3 DNA: TGCAGTGCTAGAGATCACCCCGCTTCTAACACTGAAGCTTTCTTT

clone size: -
J gene: TRBJ2-1
D gene: -
V gene: TRBV20-1
CDR3 protein: CSASGVGAAPVNEQFF
CDR3 DNA: TGCAGTGCTAGCGGCGTCGGAGCCGCCCCTGTCAATGAGCAGTTCTTC

clone size: -
J gene: TRBJ2-7
D gene: -
V gene: TRBV3-1
CDR3 protein: CASSPTPTGRYEQYF
CDR3 DNA: TGTGCCAGCAGCCCCACGCCGACAGGCCGCTACGAGCAGTACTTC

clone size: -
J gene: TRBJ2-7
D gene: TRBD1
V gene: TRBV9
CDR3 protein: CASSVGQGSGYEQYF
CDR3 DNA: TGTGCCAGCAGCGTTGGACAGGGGAGCGGCTACGAGCAGTACTTC

clone size: many
J gene: TRBJ1-2
D gene: -
V gene: TRBV4-3
CDR3 protein: CASSQEVLQGNYGYTF
CDR3 DNA: TGCGCCAGCAGCCAAGAGGTACTCCAGGGAAACTATGGCTACACCTTC

clone size: -
J gene: TRBJ2-2
D gene: -
V gene: TRBV7-2
CDR3 protein: CASSPGPAGTGELFF
CDR3 DNA: TGTGCCAGCAGCCCAGGACCCGCGGGCACCGGGGAGCTGTTTTTT

clone size: -
J gene: TRBJ2-3
D gene: TRBD1
V gene: TRBV2
CDR3 protein: CARSGQGRNTQYF
CDR3 DNA: TGTGCCAGATCGGGACAGGGAAGAAATACGCAGTATTTT

clone size: -
J gene: TRBJ1-4
D gene: -
V gene: TRBV20-1
CDR3 protein: CSARDPTAQKMFF
CDR3 DNA: TGCAGTGCTAGAGATCCGACTGCGCAAAAAATGTTTTTT

clone size: few
J gene: TRBJ1-5
D gene: -
V gene: TRBV20-1
CDR3 protein: CSARFLGQFDQPQHF
CDR3 DNA: TGCAGTGCTAGATTTCTCGGACAGTTTGATCAGCCCCAGCATTTT

clone size: -
J gene: TRBJ2-1
D gene: -
V gene: TRBV7-6
CDR3 protein: CASSSFDNEQFF
CDR3 DNA: TGTGCCAGCAGCTCCTTCGACAATGAGCAGTTCTTC

clone size: few
J gene: TRBJ2-1
D gene: TRBD2
V gene: TRBV10-3
CDR3 protein: CAAGTSGNNEQFF
CDR3 DNA: TGTGCCGCCGGGACTAGCGGGAACAATGAGCAGTTCTTC

clone size: -
J gene: TRBJ1-6
D gene: TRBD1
V gene: TRBV20-1
CDR3 protein: CSAARGGSYNSPLHF
CDR3 DNA: TGCAGTGCGGCCAGGGGGGGATCCTATAATTCACCCCTCCACTTT

clone size: few
J gene: TRBJ2-1
D gene: -
V gene: TRBV6-1
CDR3 protein: CASSLDSHRNEQFF
CDR3 DNA: TGTGCCAGCAGCCTGGACAGCCACCGAAATGAGCAGTTCTTC

clone size: many
J gene: TRBJ1-3
D gene: TRBD1
V gene: TRBV20-1
CDR3 protein: CSAETGAGNTIYF
CDR3 DNA: TGCAGTGCGGAGACAGGGGCAGGAAACACCATATATTTT

clone size: many
J gene: TRBJ1-1
D gene: TRBD1
V gene: TRBV18
CDR3 protein: CASSSVADSDRPGTEAFF
CDR3 DNA: TGTGCCAGCTCATCAGTCGCCGATTCGGACAGGCCCGGGACTGAAGCTTTCTTT